A single sample is the source of the 5 T cell receptor beta chains below, sequenced in a study of cytomegalovirus exposure and HLA in healthy donors. PCR involved 60 Vbeta and 13 Jbeta primers. Profiled with immunoSEQ multiplex PCR; TCRdb holds only in-frame clones, not every one. Its clone listing holds around 200,000 clones. Source material: PBMCs. These receptors were taken from a girl aged 2 to 9 in good health and CMV-seropositive.

The chain has TRBV27 and TRBJ1-4; no reliable D call. The CDR3 is 11 amino acids. V lost 7 bases and J lost 6, with 6 bases in between. Per germline, CDR1 MNHEY and CDR2 SMNVEV (reference sequence). The CDR3 DNA reads TGTGCCAGCAAAGCCTATGAAAAACTGTTTTTT. This codes for CASKAYEKLFF.

The chain employs TRBV6-1 and TRBJ2-1; 8 bases agree with TRBD2. Germline V gene data show CDR1 as MNHNS and CDR2 as SASEGT. The CDR3 runs to 17 residues. With 4 bases clipped from V and 1 base from J, the junction kept 9 bases outside the gene matches. CDR3 sequence: CASSVGPAGESYNEQFF. The CDR3 nucleotides are TGTGCCAGCAGTGTCGGACCAGCGGGAGAATCCTACAATGAGCAGTTCTTC.

The CDR3 region has the DNA TGCGCCAGCAGCCAAGGGGACAGGTCCTACGAGCAGTACTTC. It is translated as CASSQGDRSYEQYF. The rearrangement links TRBV4-1 to TRBJ2-7; 8 bases align to TRBD1. CDR1 MGHRA and CDR2 YSYEKL come from the germline V gene. The CDR3 sequence is 14 residues long. The junction had 0 bases not matched to a gene; V was cut back by 1 base and J by 1 base.

V gene TRBV7-9 combines with J gene TRBJ2-4; 8 nucleotides agree with TRBD1. CDR1 and CDR2 from the germline V gene are SEHNR and FQNEAQ (reference sequence). This CDR3 contains 16 residues. V lost 5 bases, J lost 1 base, and 7 bases stayed unmatched. The CDR3 here is CASSQGQARAKNIQYF. The CDR3, as DNA: TGTGCCAGCAGCCAGGGACAGGCGAGGGCCAAAAACATTCAGTACTTC.

The rearrangement links TRBV7-9 to TRBJ2-1; 10 positions agree with TRBD1. Trimming at V came to 4 bases and at J to 11 bases, leaving 5 bases not matched to a gene. Per the germline V gene, CDR1 is SEHNR and CDR2 is FQNEAQ (reference sequence). CDR3 length equals 13 residues. CDR3 residues: CASSSKDRGQQFF. The CDR3 nucleotides read TGTGCCAGCAGCTCTAAAGACAGGGGGCAGCAGTTCTTC. The variable domain in full, with the rest retrieved from reference TRBV7-9 and TRBJ2-1, is DTGVSQNPRHKITKRGQNVTFRCDPISEHNRLYWYRQTLGQGPEFLTYFQNEAQLEKSRLLSDRFSAERPKGSFSTLEIQRTEQGDSAMYLCASSSKDRGQQFFGPGTRLTVL.